The 4 T cell receptor beta chains listed next were all sequenced from one sample in a study of T cell changes during pregnancy in multiple sclerosis. Sequencing used immunoSEQ multiplex PCR; TCRdb keeps in-frame clones, though not all of them. The data hold 110,000 or so clones, with approximately 93% observed a single time. Sequenced material: peripheral blood, taken before pregnancy. These receptor sequences come from a female donor with multiple sclerosis, enrolled in a pregnancy study.

This rearrangement joins TRBV9 to TRBJ2-2; TRBD2 is a possible D gene (6 bases). V gave up 2 bases and J gave up 1 base, with 12 bases separating them. The CDR3 is 16 residues long. Germline values: CDR1 SGDLS, CDR2 YYNGEE. The CDR3 reads CASSVRTTQNTGELFF. Written as DNA, the CDR3 is TGTGCCAGCAGCGTGAGGACTACCCAGAACACCGGGGAGCTGTTTTTT.

The J gene is TRBJ2-2, the V gene TRBV7-7; the match to TRBD2 covers 9 bases. Germline V gene sequence: CDR1 SSHAT, CDR2 FNYEAQ (reference sequence). Unmatched junction bases numbered 2, after V lost 6 bases and J lost 3 bases. This CDR3 comprises 14 residues. This CDR3 is CASSPSGDTGELFF. The DNA for the CDR3 is TGTGCCAGCAGTCCTAGCGGGGACACCGGGGAGCTGTTTTTT.

The rearrangement joins TRBV9 to TRBJ2-6, with unresolved D. The germline CDR1 and CDR2 sequences are SGDLS and YYNGEE. The CDR3 length is 13 residues. V lost 5 bases and J 0 bases, leaving 3 bases between the germline ends. The CDR3 is CASRASGANVLTF. CDR3 nucleotide sequence: TGTGCCAGCAGGGCCTCTGGGGCCAACGTCCTGACTTTC.

The CDR3 region is CASSLGGSYEQYF. In nucleotides, the CDR3 is TGTGCCAGCAGTTTAGGGGGCAGCTACGAGCAGTACTTC. V gene TRBV28 combines with J gene TRBJ2-7; tentatively, D is TRBD1 (6 bases). V gave up 2 bases and J gave up 3 bases, with 8 bases separating them. Germline V gives CDR1 MDHEN, CDR2 SYDVKM. CDR3 length equals 13 residues.